Shown below are 8 T cell receptor beta chains from a single sample sequenced in a study of CD8+CD57+ T cells in acquired aplastic anemia. For sequencing, patients were chosen who had shown expansion of CD8+CD57+ cells by flow cytometry. Genomic DNA constituted the template upon which TCR beta VDJ and CDR3 profiling was performed. TCRdb reprocessed the reads via MiXCR and lists one record per CDR3 protein. The data contain 200,000 or so distinct CDR3 sequences, roughly half of them singletons. The sequencing input was sorted CD4+, CD8+, or CD8+CD57+ T cells (not recorded which) from PBMCs. The receptors were sampled from a human donor with aplastic anemia.

This chain uses TRBV7-9 with TRBJ2-1; D gene unclear. The CDR3 is made up of 12 amino acids. CDR1 is SEHNR and CDR2 is FQNEAQ in the germline V gene (reference sequence). Trimming took off 1 base at V and 6 bases at J, with 4 bases between the two ends. The CDR3 sequence: CASSLEANEQFF. In DNA form, the CDR3 reads TGTGCCAGCAGCTTAGAAGCCAATGAGCAGTTCTTC.

V and J are TRBV9 and TRBJ1-1, with TRBD1 matching over 9 bases. Germline assignment: CDR1 SGDLS and CDR2 YYNGEE. The CDR3 totals 14 residues. Germline trimming cut 2 bases from V and 4 bases from J; bases unmatched to any gene: 3. In DNA, the CDR3 is TGTGCCAGCAGCGTGGGACAGGGTGGCACTGAAGCTTTCTTT. It codes for CASSVGQGGTEAFF.

This clonotype was counted many times. CDR3 bases: TGTGCCAGCAGCCCTAGGGGTAATTTTAAGCAGTTCTTC. Residues: CASSPRGNFKQFF. The chain employs TRBV7-2 and TRBJ2-1, with TRBD1 as a possible D gene (5 bases). CDR1 is SGHTA, CDR2 FQGNSA, per germline. Trimming stripped 5 bases from V and 11 bases from J, with 16 bases between. The CDR3 runs to 13 residues.

This clonotype occurred many times. V and J are TRBV5-6 and TRBJ2-2; D is unresolved. Germline CDR1 is SGHDT and CDR2 is YYEEEE. The germline V and J ends were trimmed by 4 bases and 1 base, with 11 bases remaining between them. The CDR3 consists of 15 residues. The DNA of the CDR3 is TGTGCCAGCAGCCTCCGACGGATGAACACCGGGGAGCTGTTTTTT. As protein: CASSLRRMNTGELFF.

There are a few counts of this clonotype. The junction differs from germline at one of its ends, possibly a read error. The chain combines TRBV19 with TRBJ1-1; tentatively, D is TRBD1 (6 bases). Germline CDR1 and CDR2: LNHDA and SQIVND (reference sequence). The CDR3 length is 12 residues. In nucleotides, the CDR3 is TGTGCCAGTAGTATGTGGGGGGCTGAGGCTTTCTTT. This codes for CASSMWGAEAFF.

This clonotype was recorded at least ten times. The chain carries TRBV5-1 and TRBJ2-1; D perhaps matches TRBD2 (6 bases). V was cut by 2 bases and J by 2 bases, with 11 bases left in between. Germline lookup yields CDR1 SGHRS and CDR2 YFSETQ. This CDR3 is 15 amino acids long. DNA for the CDR3: TGCGCCAGCAGCTTTCGGGAGACCGCCTACAATGAGCAGTTCTTC. It codes for CASSFRETAYNEQFF.

CDR3 in amino acids: CSARDQGGETQYF. As DNA, the CDR3 is TGCAGTGCTAGAGATCAGGGTGGGGAGACCCAGTACTTC. The chain joins TRBV20-1 to TRBJ2-5; weak D call: TRBD1 (5 bases). Germline V CDR1 and CDR2: DFQATT, SNEGSKA (reference sequence). Trimming removed 0 bases from V and 5 bases from J, with 10 bases in between. There are 13 residues in the CDR3.

At least ten counts were recorded for this clonotype. V is TRBV5-1 and J is TRBJ1-2, with 12 bases identical to TRBD1. In germline, CDR1 is SGHRS, CDR2 YFSETQ. The CDR3 is made up of 16 amino acids. V shed 0 bases and J 7 bases; nucleotides not matched to a gene: 7. CDR3 in DNA: TGCGCCAGCAGCTTGGTTTTTGGGACAGGGGGCGGTGGCTACACCTTC. Protein product: CASSLVFGTGGGGYTF.